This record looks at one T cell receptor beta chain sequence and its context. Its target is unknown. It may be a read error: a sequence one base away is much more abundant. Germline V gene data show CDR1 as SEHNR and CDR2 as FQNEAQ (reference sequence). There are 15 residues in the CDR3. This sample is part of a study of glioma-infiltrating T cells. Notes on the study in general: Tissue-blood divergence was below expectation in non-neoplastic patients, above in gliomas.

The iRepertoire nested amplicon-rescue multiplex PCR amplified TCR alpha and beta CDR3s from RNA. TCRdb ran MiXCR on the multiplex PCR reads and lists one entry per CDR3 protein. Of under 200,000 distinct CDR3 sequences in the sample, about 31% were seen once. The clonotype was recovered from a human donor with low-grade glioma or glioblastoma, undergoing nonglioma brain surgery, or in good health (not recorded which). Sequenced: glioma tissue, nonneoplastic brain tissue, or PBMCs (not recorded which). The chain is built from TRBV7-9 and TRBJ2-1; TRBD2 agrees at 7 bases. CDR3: CASSRPGLFLNERFF. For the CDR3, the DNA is TGTGCCAGCAGCCGGCCGGGACTATTTCTCAATGAGCGGTTCTTC. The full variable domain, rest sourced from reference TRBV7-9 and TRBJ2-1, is DTGVSQNPRHKITKRGQNVTFRCDPISEHNRLYWYRQTLGQGPEFLTYFQNEAQLEKSRLLSDRFSAERPKGSFSTLEIQRTEQGDSAMYLCASSRPGLFLNERFFGPGTRLTVL.